The T cell receptor beta chain described here comes from a study of T cell responses to AZD1222 COVID-19 vaccine. The CDR3 extends over 15 amino acids. With V trimmed by 4 bases and J by 1 base, 5 bases remained unmatched. From germline, CDR1 is LNHDA and CDR2 SQIVND (reference sequence). In its sample, this clone was seen many times. Sequencing was performed with immunoSEQ multiplex PCR; in TCRdb, only in-frame clones are kept and a portion is missing. There are roughly 84,000 clones in the sample; around nine tenths occur only once, and roughly 1.6% lies in the top ten. The sequence was obtained from an adult in good health. This rearrangement joins TRBV19 to TRBJ1-1, with TRBD1 identical over 8 bases. The specimen comprised peripheral blood, sampled on day 0 of AZD1222 vaccination. The CDR3 reads CASSTSDRGNTEAFF. The CDR3 nucleotides read TGTGCCAGTAGTACCTCCGACAGGGGGAACACTGAAGCTTTCTTT.